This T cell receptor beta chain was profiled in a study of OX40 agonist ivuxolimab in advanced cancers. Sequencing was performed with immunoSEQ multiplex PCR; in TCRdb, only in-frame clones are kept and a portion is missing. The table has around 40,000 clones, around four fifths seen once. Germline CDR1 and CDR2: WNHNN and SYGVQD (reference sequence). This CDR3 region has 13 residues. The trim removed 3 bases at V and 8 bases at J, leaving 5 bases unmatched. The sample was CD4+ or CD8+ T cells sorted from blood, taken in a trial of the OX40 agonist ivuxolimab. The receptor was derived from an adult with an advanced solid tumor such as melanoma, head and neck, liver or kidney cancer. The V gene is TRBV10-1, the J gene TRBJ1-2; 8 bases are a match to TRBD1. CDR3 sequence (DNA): TGCGCCAGCAGTGATAGTACAGGGGGGGGCTACACCTTC. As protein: CASSDSTGGGYTF.